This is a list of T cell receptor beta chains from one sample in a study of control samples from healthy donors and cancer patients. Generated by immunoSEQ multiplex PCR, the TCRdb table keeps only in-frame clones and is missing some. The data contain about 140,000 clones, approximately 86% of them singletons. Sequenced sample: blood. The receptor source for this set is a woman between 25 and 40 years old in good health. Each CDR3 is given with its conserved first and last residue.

CDR3 protein: CASSSQSSEQYF
J gene: TRBJ2-7
CDR3 length: 12
V gene: TRBV5-1

CDR3 protein: CASSLDSGRGGTDTQYF
J gene: TRBJ2-3
CDR3 length: 17
V gene: TRBV13

CDR3 protein: CASSLPPGLVYNEQFF
J gene: TRBJ2-1
CDR3 length: 16
V gene: TRBV5-8

CDR3 protein: CASSLWDPLGGYTF
J gene: TRBJ1-2
CDR3 length: 14
V gene: TRBV28

CDR3 protein: CSVVLTLSYEQYF
J gene: TRBJ2-7
CDR3 length: 13
V gene: TRBV29-1

CDR3 protein: CASSPGPLGQPQHF
J gene: TRBJ1-5
CDR3 length: 14
V gene: TRBV7-9

CDR3 protein: CASSSRTDQETQYF
J gene: TRBJ2-5
CDR3 length: 14
V gene: TRBV6-5

CDR3 protein: CASSQETSLYNEQFF
J gene: TRBJ2-1
CDR3 length: 15
V gene: TRBV4-2

CDR3 protein: CASSLVRWGSIFGNTIYF
J gene: TRBJ1-3
CDR3 length: 18
V gene: TRBV7-9

CDR3 protein: CSVEDGGRAKNIQYF
J gene: TRBJ2-4
CDR3 length: 15
V gene: TRBV29-1

CDR3 protein: CAWSLEGNTIYF
J gene: TRBJ1-3
CDR3 length: 12
V gene: TRBV30

CDR3 protein: CASSVSGTNIPLAKNIQYF
J gene: TRBJ2-4
CDR3 length: 19
V gene: TRBV6-1

CDR3 protein: CASSYSRAGGGEQYF
J gene: TRBJ2-7
CDR3 length: 15
V gene: TRBV6-5

CDR3 protein: CASSVRLAGYTDTQYF
J gene: TRBJ2-3
CDR3 length: 16
V gene: TRBV11-2

CDR3 protein: CASSRRDMMNTEAFF
J gene: TRBJ1-1
CDR3 length: 15
V gene: TRBV3-1/TRBV3-2

CDR3 protein: CASSGTGEGSGNTIYF
J gene: TRBJ1-3
CDR3 length: 16
V gene: TRBV5-4

CDR3 protein: CASTNDRREQPQHF
J gene: TRBJ1-5
CDR3 length: 14
V gene: TRBV19

CDR3 protein: CASSLVGGYGANYGYTF
J gene: TRBJ1-2
CDR3 length: 17
V gene: TRBV5-4

CDR3 protein: CASSRIQGEDGYTF
J gene: TRBJ1-2
CDR3 length: 14
V gene: TRBV6-5

CDR3 protein: CASSFGCGNTEAFF
J gene: TRBJ1-1
CDR3 length: 14
V gene: TRBV7-9

CDR3 protein: CASSPDSSYNEQFF
J gene: TRBJ2-1
CDR3 length: 14
V gene: TRBV5-4

CDR3 protein: CASSLVGTGGDEQYF
J gene: TRBJ2-7
CDR3 length: 15
V gene: TRBV7-2

CDR3 protein: CASSSPQGYGNEQFF
J gene: TRBJ2-1
CDR3 length: 15
V gene: TRBV5-1

CDR3 protein: CASSLIGQLNSPLHF
J gene: TRBJ1-6
CDR3 length: 15
V gene: TRBV7-8

CDR3 protein: CASSGQGGKETQYF
J gene: TRBJ2-5
CDR3 length: 14
V gene: TRBV5-1

CDR3 protein: CASRKGQSNEKLFF
J gene: TRBJ1-4
CDR3 length: 14
V gene: TRBV6-5

CDR3 protein: CATSDPRDGEKLFF
J gene: TRBJ1-4
CDR3 length: 14
V gene: TRBV24-1

CDR3 protein: CASSQEITKETQYF
J gene: TRBJ2-5
CDR3 length: 14
V gene: TRBV3-1/TRBV3-2

CDR3 protein: CASRSPGSGNTIYF
J gene: TRBJ1-3
CDR3 length: 14
V gene: TRBV6-5

CDR3 protein: CASSFDVLTF
J gene: TRBJ2-6
CDR3 length: 10
V gene: TRBV12-3/TRBV12-4

CDR3 protein: CAWSVSRTNQPQHF
J gene: TRBJ1-5
CDR3 length: 14
V gene: TRBV30

CDR3 protein: CASSLAGGPLTYNEQFF
J gene: TRBJ2-1
CDR3 length: 17
V gene: TRBV7-2

CDR3 protein: CASSRDRAITEAFF
J gene: TRBJ1-1
CDR3 length: 14
V gene: TRBV3-1/TRBV3-2

CDR3 protein: CASSPTGTGDKQFF
J gene: TRBJ2-1
CDR3 length: 14
V gene: TRBV19